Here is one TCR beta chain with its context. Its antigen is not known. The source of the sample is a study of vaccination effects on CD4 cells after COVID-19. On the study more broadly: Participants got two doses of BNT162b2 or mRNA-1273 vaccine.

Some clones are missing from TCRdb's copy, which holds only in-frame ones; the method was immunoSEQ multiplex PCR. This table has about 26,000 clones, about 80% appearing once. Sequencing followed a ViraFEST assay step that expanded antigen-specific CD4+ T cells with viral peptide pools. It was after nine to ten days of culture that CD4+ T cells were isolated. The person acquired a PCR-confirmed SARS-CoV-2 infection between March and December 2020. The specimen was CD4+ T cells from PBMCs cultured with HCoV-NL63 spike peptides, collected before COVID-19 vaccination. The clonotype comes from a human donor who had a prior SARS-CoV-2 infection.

CDR3 DNA: TGTGCCAGCAGGGACGGACAGGGCGTATATCCAGCTTTCTTT. Translating it yields CASRDGQGVYPAFF. The chain joins TRBV6-5 to TRBJ1-1, with TRBD1 identical over 8 bases. V was clipped by 6 bases and J by 10 bases; unmatched bases: 13. From germline, CDR1 is MNHEY and CDR2 SVGAGI. This CDR3 has 14 amino acids.